The source of this T cell receptor beta chain is a study of T cell repertoires in cytomegalovirus infection. Turning to the study itself: CMV infection and matching HLA type were both indicated by public TCR beta signatures.

TCRdb re-called the reads through MiXCR, storing one row per CDR3 protein. The sample carries some 70,000 distinct CDR3 sequences, approximately 22% recorded once. This clonotype was seen a few times. Its antigen is unknown. This CDR3 spans 18 amino acids. Germline values: CDR1 SGHRS, CDR2 YFSETQ. V was clipped by 4 bases and J by 7 bases; unmatched bases: 13. Sequencing was done on a sample of PBMCs, sequenced either directly or after in vitro stimulation (not recorded which). This clonotype originated in a human donor in good health (CMV status not recorded). Some clones in this sample may be carry-over from other donors' samples. The genes are TRBV5-1 and TRBJ2-2, with 13 bases fitting TRBD2. The CDR3 spells CASSPTDGLAGVIGELFF. Written as DNA, the CDR3 is TGCGCCAGCAGCCCGACCGACGGACTAGCGGGAGTAATCGGGGAGCTGTTTTTT.